The next 3 T cell receptor beta chains were all read from a single sample in a study of tumor and adjacent non-tumor tissue in lung cancer. This sample's RNA came from whole unsorted tissue. Distant lung tissue was collected more than 3 cm away from the tumor edge. Three rounds of nested PCR, following a modified ARM-PCR protocol, produced the TCRbeta library. In TCRdb, the multiplex PCR reads were re-called with MiXCR into one record per CDR3 protein. The sample has more than 85,000 distinct CDR3 sequences, around 57% seen once. Sequenced: distant non-tumor lung tissue. These receptors were obtained from a man aged 55 to 70 with non-small cell lung cancer.

Regarding this clonotype: This clone may be a read error of a much larger clone one base away. No conserved phenylalanine or tryptophan ends this CDR3, so it is likely a read error. The chain uses TRBV28 and TRBJ2-1; the match to TRBD2 covers 7 bases. Germline-derived CDR1 and CDR2 are MDHEN and SYDVKM. With 6 bases clipped from V and 5 bases from J, the junction kept 13 bases outside the gene matches. The CDR3 consists of 16 residues. CDR3 nucleotide sequence: TGTGCCAGCAGGCCCCTGAGCGGGATTCTCAACAATGAGCAGTTCTTA. It encodes CASRPLSGILNNEQFL.

V and J are TRBV5-4 and TRBJ1-2, with TRBD1 identical over 10 bases. The germline gives CDR1 SGHNT, CDR2 YYREEE (reference sequence). The trim removed 8 bases at V and 10 bases at J, leaving 17 bases unmatched. This CDR3 contains 15 residues. Here the CDR3 reads CARSPRTGGILDYTF. In nucleotides, the CDR3 is TGTGCCAGAAGCCCAAGGACAGGGGGGATATTGGACTACACCTTC.

This clonotype was seen ten or more times. The chain carries TRBV20-1 and TRBJ1-5, with D uncertain. In germline, CDR1 is DFQATT, CDR2 SNEGSKA (reference sequence). The CDR3 is made up of 15 amino acids. V lost 3 bases and J lost 0, with 12 bases in between. This chain's CDR3 is CSASISGYSNQPQHF. The CDR3 DNA reads TGCAGTGCTAGTATTTCAGGCTATAGCAATCAGCCCCAGCATTTT.